This T cell receptor (beta chain) originates from a study of shared clonotypes between healthy human individuals. From germline, CDR1 is MDHEN and CDR2 SYDVKM. The germline V and J ends were trimmed by 5 bases and 6 bases, with 10 bases remaining between them. The CDR3 is 12 amino acids. Source study methods: Junction-only sequences without quality scores came from ImmunoSEQ, so filtering differed. The method was immunoSEQ multiplex PCR; TCRdb's version includes in-frame clones alone and lacks a portion of them. V and J calls and clone size follow that table, whereas D and trimming were derived from the DNA. The repertoire holds about 510,000 clones, with around 79% as singletons.

The chain couples TRBV28 to TRBJ1-1; D call uncertain. The source is a woman aged 35 to 49 in good health. Some clones in this sample may be carry-over from other donors' samples. Input material: PBMCs. DNA for the CDR3: TGTGCCAGCAGTGACCCCCAGCCTGAAGCTTTCTTT. This gives the protein CASSDPQPEAFF.